This TCR beta chain was obtained from a study of T cell changes during pregnancy in multiple sclerosis. CDR3 length: 16 amino acids. Unmatched junction bases numbered 4, after V lost 1 base and J lost 0 bases. Germline V gene data show CDR1 as SEHNR and CDR2 as FQNEAQ (reference sequence). The table came from immunoSEQ multiplex PCR; TCRdb's copy has only in-frame clones and leaves some out. The table includes about 44,000 clones, 80% to 90% detected once. This specimen consisted of CD4+ T cells from peripheral blood mononuclear cells, obtained after pregnancy. The chain combines TRBV7-9 with TRBJ2-7; 9 bases are shared with TRBD2. The receptor's source is a female donor with multiple sclerosis, enrolled in a pregnancy study. The CDR3 loop is CASSLESGRSSYEQYF. The CDR3 nucleotides read TGTGCCAGCAGCTTAGAGAGCGGGAGGAGCTCCTACGAGCAGTACTTC. The whole variable domain, remainder taken from reference TRBV7-9 and TRBJ2-7, is DTGVSQNPRHKITKRGQNVTFRCDPISEHNRLYWYRQTLGQGPEFLTYFQNEAQLEKSRLLSDRFSAERPKGSFSTLEIQRTEQGDSAMYLCASSLESGRSSYEQYFGPGTRLTVT.